This T cell receptor (beta chain) was identified during a study of T cells in Graves' hyperthyroidism and ophthalmopathy. The study, taken as a whole, reports: Ophthalmopathy was predicted by the model a median of roughly 6.7 months ahead of onset.

From RNA transcripts, TCR beta CDR3 regions were amplified. RT-PCR in the first round (using the HTBI primer set) targeted the TCR CDR3. TCRdb independently ran MiXCR on the multiplex PCR reads; one entry per CDR3 protein. The table has 450,000 to 700,000 distinct CDR3 sequences, 46% seen once. Germline V gives CDR1 SGHTA, CDR2 FQGNSA. The length of the CDR3 is 15 residues. The germline V and J ends were trimmed by 3 bases and 8 bases, with 16 bases remaining between them. Notes on this clonotype: Its antigen is not known.

The sequence came from an adult woman with Graves' disease, either hyperthyroidism or ophthalmopathy (not recorded which). Sequences were obtained from peripheral blood or thyroid tissue (not recorded which). The rearrangement uses TRBV7-2 and TRBJ2-2; possible D gene TRBD2, 6 bases. In nucleotides, the CDR3 is TGTGCCAGCAGCTTTCCCTTCCTAGCGATGGGGGAGCTGTTTTTT. Translating gives CASSFPFLAMGELFF.